These 32 T cell receptor beta chains were all obtained from the same sample, sequenced in a study of cytomegalovirus exposure and HLA in healthy donors. PCR primers comprised 60 Vbeta and 13 Jbeta primers. Assay: immunoSEQ multiplex PCR; the TCRdb copy retains only in-frame clones and omits some. The repertoire holds 150,000 to 180,000 clones, roughly three quarters seen once, with over 10% in the top ten. The sequenced sample consisted of PBMCs. These TCRs come from a man aged 30 to 39 in good health and CMV-seropositive.

The chain joins TRBV5-1 to TRBJ1-1; D ambiguous. CDR3 length: 16 residues. Germline lookup yields CDR1 SGHRS and CDR2 YFSETQ. Between the trimmed V and J ends, which lost 2 bases and 1 base, there was a span of 15 bases. The CDR3 is CASSFQSRIGNTEAFF. CDR3 DNA: TGCGCCAGCAGCTTCCAAAGCCGCATCGGGAACACTGAAGCTTTCTTT.

The V call is TRBV27, the J call TRBJ2-7, with no clear D. The germline V gene has CDR1 MNHEY and CDR2 SMNVEV (reference sequence). CDR3 length equals 16 residues. V was trimmed by 0 bases and J by 0 bases, leaving 12 bases between them. CDR3 sequence: CASSLSLRRSSYEQYF. CDR3 coding DNA: TGTGCCAGCAGTTTATCGCTAAGACGGAGCTCCTACGAGCAGTACTTC.

V usage is TRBV5-1 and J usage is TRBJ2-1, with 9 bases that match TRBD2. The CDR3 loop spans 14 amino acids. CDR1 and CDR2 from the germline V gene are SGHRS and YFSETQ. V dropped 4 bases and J dropped 4; count of bases not matched to a gene: 3. DNA for the CDR3: TGCGCCAGCAGCAGTAGCGGGGGTTACAATGAGCAGTTCTTC. It codes for CASSSSGGYNEQFF.

This clone was counted only a few times. This rearrangement joins TRBV27 to TRBJ2-1, with 7 positions matching TRBD2. CDR1 and CDR2 from the germline V gene are MNHEY and SMNVEV (reference sequence). The CDR3 consists of 14 residues. Trimming at V came to 4 bases and at J to 6 bases, leaving 6 bases not matched to a gene. The CDR3 protein is CASSWGGGGNEQFF. The CDR3 DNA is TGTGCCAGCAGTTGGGGGGGAGGCGGCAATGAGCAGTTCTTC.

This clone was counted a single time. The DNA for the CDR3 is TGTGCCAGCAGCTTAGCGCAAAGGGGGGGCGAGCCCCAGCATTTT. Its protein is CASSLAQRGGEPQHF. The chain combines TRBV7-8 with TRBJ1-5; D might be TRBD1 (6 bases). CDR1 and CDR2 from the germline V gene are SGHVS and FQNEAQ. V was cut by 0 bases and J by 8 bases, with 14 bases left in between. The CDR3 length is 15 residues.

The gene calls are TRBV28 and TRBJ2-7, with TRBD1 identical over 8 bases. Germline CDR1 is MDHEN and CDR2 is SYDVKM. The CDR3 has 14 amino acids. With 8 bases clipped from V and 7 bases from J, the junction kept 13 bases outside the gene matches. The CDR3 is CASRRTGSPREQYF. Written as DNA, the CDR3 is TGTGCCAGCCGGAGGACAGGGAGCCCCCGGGAGCAGTACTTC.

The CDR3 is CAWVDRGQTGELFF. CDR3 bases: TGTGCCTGGGTTGACAGGGGGCAGACCGGGGAGCTGTTTTTT. The chain recombines TRBV30 with TRBJ2-2; 10 positions match TRBD1. From germline, CDR1 is GTSNPN and CDR2 SVGIG (reference sequence). The CDR3 is 14 amino acids. Trimming at V came to 5 bases and at J to 5 bases, leaving 5 bases not matched to a gene. The full variable domain, completed using reference TRBV30 and TRBJ2-2, is SQTIHQWPATLVQPVGSPLSLECTVEGTSNPNLYWYRQAAGRGLQLLFYSVGIGQISSEVPQNLSASRPQDRQFILSSKKLLLSDSGFYLCAWVDRGQTGELFFGEGSRLTVL.

J is TRBJ2-7 and V is TRBV14, with 8 nucleotides matching TRBD2. Germline CDR1 SGHDN, CDR2 FVKESK. The CDR3 consists of 15 residues. Trimming removed 3 bases from V and 7 bases from J; junction bases left unmatched: 11. The CDR3 reads CASSQQAGVTREQYF. For the CDR3, the DNA is TGTGCCAGCAGCCAGCAAGCGGGAGTGACGAGGGAGCAGTACTTC.

The V call is TRBV7-3, the J call TRBJ2-7, with 9 bases aligning to TRBD2. V was pared by 1 base and J by 7 bases, with 8 bases of the junction left unmatched. CDR3 length: 15 residues. Germline values: CDR1 SGHTA, CDR2 FQGTGA. The CDR3 protein is CASSLMGGRAEEQYF. For the CDR3, the DNA is TGTGCCAGCAGCTTAATGGGCGGGAGGGCTGAAGAGCAGTACTTC.

In DNA form, the CDR3 reads TGTGCCAGCAGCGTAGGTCTAGCGGGGGCCAATGAGCAGTTCTTC. It specifies CASSVGLAGANEQFF. The rearrangement uses TRBV9 and TRBJ2-1; 10 bases line up with TRBD2. The CDR3 has 15 residues. The germline V gene encodes CDR1 SGDLS and CDR2 YYNGEE. V gave up 0 bases and J gave up 6 bases; unmatched junction bases: 3.

The chain couples TRBV9 to TRBJ1-1; D is ambiguous. V lost 2 bases to trimming and J lost 1 base, with 9 bases between them. The CDR3 extends over 14 amino acids. Per germline, CDR1 SGDLS and CDR2 YYNGEE. The CDR3 bases are TGTGCCAGCAGCGTGGACTCACGGAACACTGAAGCTTTCTTT. Its translation: CASSVDSRNTEAFF.

This chain joins TRBV10-1 and TRBJ2-1; 8 positions match TRBD2. Germline lookup yields CDR1 WNHNN and CDR2 SYGVQD (reference sequence). CDR3 length: 14 residues. J lost 7 bases, V lost 3 bases, and 5 bases had no gene match. The CDR3: CASSESGGGNEQFF. CDR3 nucleotides: TGCGCCAGCAGTGAATCGGGAGGGGGGAATGAGCAGTTCTTC.

The table lists this clone with a few counts. V and J are TRBV19 and TRBJ1-5, with TRBD1 matching 7 bases. V gave up 6 bases and J gave up 7 bases; unmatched junction bases: 12. CDR1 is LNHDA and CDR2 is SQIVND in the germline V gene (reference sequence). The CDR3 runs 15 residues. CDR3 nucleotide sequence: TGTGCCAGTAGGCACGGGGGACAGTACAGACAGCCCCAGCATTTT. Translation gives CASRHGGQYRQPQHF.

A note on this clone: Other nucleotide sequences from this sample produce the same CDR3. The chain links TRBV15 to TRBJ2-7; a possible D gene is TRBD1 (5 bases). The CDR3 length is 13 residues. Germline V gene data show CDR1 as LNHNV and CDR2 as YYDKDF (reference sequence). Trimming left V 0 bases short and J 3 bases short, with 6 bases between. The CDR3 DNA reads as TGTGCCACCAGCAGAGATAGGGGCTACGAGCAGTACTTC. This sequence encodes CATSRDRGYEQYF.

There are a few counts of this clone. The chain recombines TRBV5-6 with TRBJ2-2; D is ambiguous. V lost 4 bases and J 1 base, leaving 8 bases between the germline ends. Germline CDR1 is SGHDT and CDR2 is YYEEEE. This CDR3 has 14 residues. The CDR3 reads CASSPSRNTGELFF. The DNA of the CDR3 is TGTGCCAGCAGCCCCTCCAGGAACACCGGGGAGCTGTTTTTT.

This sequence joins TRBV6-5 and TRBJ2-1, with a tentative D call TRBD2 (6 bases). CDR1 MNHEY and CDR2 SVGAGI come from the germline V gene. The CDR3 spans 14 residues. V shed 4 bases and J shed 8 bases, with 15 bases lying between them. The CDR3 DNA reads TGTGCCAGCAGTTCCGGGACTTCGGCGGATGAGCAGTTCTTC. It yields the protein CASSSGTSADEQFF.

The J gene is TRBJ2-3, the V gene TRBV2; D not resolved. The germline gives CDR1 SNHLY, CDR2 FYNNEI. Trimming left V 5 bases short and J 3 bases short, with 3 bases between. The CDR3 consists of 11 residues. The CDR3 loop reads CASSPTDTQYF. The CDR3 DNA reads TGTGCCAGCAGTCCGACAGATACGCAGTATTTT.

In its sample, this clone was seen once. The chain has TRBV15 and TRBJ2-7, with a weak D call TRBD1 (6 bases). The CDR3 spans 14 residues. Trimming took 0 bases from V and 1 from J, leaving 7 bases between them. The germline V gene has CDR1 LNHNV and CDR2 YYDKDF (reference sequence). The CDR3 DNA is TGTGCCACCAGCAGAGATCAGGGGTCCTACGAGCAGTACTTC. Amino acids: CATSRDQGSYEQYF. Drawing the rest from reference TRBV15 and TRBJ2-7, the complete variable domain is DAMVIQNPRYQVTQFGKPVTLSCSQTLNHNVMYWYQQKSSQAPKLLFHYYDKDFNNEADTPDNFQSRRPNTSFCFLDIRSPGLGDTAMYLCATSRDQGSYEQYFGPGTRLTVT.

The V gene is TRBV27, the J gene TRBJ1-1; D remains ambiguous. The germline V gene has CDR1 MNHEY and CDR2 SMNVEV (reference sequence). V gave up 3 bases and J gave up 3 bases, with 11 bases separating them. This CDR3 comprises 14 residues. CDR3 in amino acids: CASSFDNADTEAFF. The CDR3 DNA is TGTGCCAGCAGTTTCGATAATGCAGACACTGAAGCTTTCTTT.

The V call is TRBV28, the J call TRBJ2-5, with 8 bases that match TRBD2. The junction had 10 bases not matched to a gene; V was cut back by 2 bases and J by 5 bases. Germline CDR1 and CDR2: MDHEN and SYDVKM. CDR3 length: 16 residues. The CDR3 DNA reads TGTGCCAGCAGTTTACCCCCGGGACTAGAGGAGGAGACCCAGTACTTC. Amino acids: CASSLPPGLEEETQYF.

This clone was recorded only once. The chain is built from TRBV30 and TRBJ1-2, with 7 bases aligning to TRBD1. The CDR3 contains 15 residues. J gave up 2 bases and V 0 bases, and 6 bases lay outside the gene matches. Germline lookup yields CDR1 GTSNPN and CDR2 SVGIG (reference sequence). The CDR3 reads CAWSVTGTVNYGYTF. The CDR3 DNA follows: TGTGCCTGGAGTGTGACCGGGACAGTCAACTATGGCTACACCTTC.

Concerning this clone: Other DNA variants within this sample encode the same CDR3. This chain uses TRBV9 with TRBJ2-1, with D possibly matching TRBD2 (6 bases). V dropped 0 bases and J dropped 4 bases, with 8 bases sitting between them. There are 14 residues in the CDR3. Germline V lookup: CDR1 SGDLS, CDR2 YYNGEE. The CDR3 DNA is TGTGCCAGCAGCGTAGCGGGAGCGTACAATGAGCAGTTCTTC. Protein product: CASSVAGAYNEQFF.

The chain is built from TRBV9 and TRBJ1-1; D unclear. The germline V and J ends were trimmed by 0 bases and 3 bases, with 27 bases remaining between them. Germline CDR1 SGDLS, CDR2 YYNGEE. This CDR3 spans 20 amino acids. CDR3 residues: CASSVGIGVGPAAGDTEAFF. CDR3 DNA sequence: TGTGCCAGCAGCGTAGGAATCGGGGTAGGCCCGGCCGCTGGGGACACTGAAGCTTTCTTT.

This clone was observed once. The rearrangement links TRBV5-8 to TRBJ1-5, with 8 bases matching TRBD1. From germline, CDR1 is SGHTS and CDR2 YDEGEE. The V gene end was trimmed by 4 bases and the J gene end by 0 bases; junction bases not matched to a gene: 6. CDR3 length equals 16 residues. The CDR3 nucleotides read TGTGCCAGCAGCACGGGACAGGCCACTAGCAATCAGCCCCAGCATTTT. Translation gives CASSTGQATSNQPQHF.

The V call is TRBV21-1, the J call TRBJ1-1; no DNA check was done on the table's D call, TRBD1. TRBV21-1 is a listed pseudogene. The CDR3 has 15 amino acids. CDR3 sequence: CASREGAGLETEAFF. DNA of the CDR3: TGTGCCAGCAGAGAAGGGGCAGGGTTGGAGACTGAAGCTTTCTTT.

Turning to this clone: A junction boundary mismatches the germline segment, possibly from a read error. V usage is TRBV18 and J usage is TRBJ1-4, with D unclear. This CDR3 has 14 amino acids. The germline CDR1 and CDR2 sequences are KGHSH and LQKENI. CDR3 sequence: CASSEVRGSQFVVF. The CDR3 DNA sequence: TGTGCCAGCTCCGAAGTACGAGGCAGCCAATTCGTGGTATTT.

About this clone itself: A junction boundary mismatches the germline segment, possibly from a read error. The V and J genes are TRBV7-7 and TRBJ2-3; TRBD2 matches 8 bases. This CDR3 has 17 amino acids. The V gene's germline CDR1 is SSHAT and CDR2 FNYEAQ (reference sequence). This CDR3 is CASSLRGGRTSTDTQYF. The DNA for the CDR3 is TGTGCTAGCAGCTTGCGCGGCGGGAGGACTAGCACAGATACGCAGTATTTT.

Written as DNA, the CDR3 is TGTGCCAGCAGTTTATACCGCGGGAGGGCCCGCTTGAATGAGCAGTTCTTC. Its protein product is CASSLYRGRARLNEQFF. V usage is TRBV28 and J usage is TRBJ2-1; TRBD2 matches 9 bases. The CDR3 has 17 residues. The V and J ends lost 1 base and 7 bases, in that order; junction bases with no gene match: 11. The germline V gene has CDR1 MDHEN and CDR2 SYDVKM. The variable domain in full, with the rest retrieved from reference TRBV28 and TRBJ2-1, is DVKVTQSSRYLVKRTGEKVFLECVQDMDHENMFWYRQDPGLGLRLIYFSYDVKMKEKGDIPEGYSVSREKKERFSLILESASTNQTSMYLCASSLYRGRARLNEQFFGPGTRLTVL.

In this sample, this clone turned up a few times. The chain recombines TRBV2 with TRBJ2-7, with D unclear. CDR3 length: 15 residues. Trimming removed 6 bases from V and 0 bases from J, with 15 bases in between. Germline values: CDR1 SNHLY, CDR2 FYNNEI. CDR3 sequence (DNA): TGTGCCAGCAGCCCTGTCGTACAGAGCTCCTACGAGCAGTACTTC. This codes for CASSPVVQSSYEQYF.

The chain combines TRBV7-9 with TRBJ2-1, with D tentatively TRBD1 (5 bases). The CDR3 runs 14 residues. In germline, CDR1 is SEHNR, CDR2 FQNEAQ (reference sequence). Trimming removed 5 bases from V and 12 bases from J, with 20 bases in between. The CDR3 DNA sequence: TGTGCCAGCAGCCGACTTGCGGCCTCGCAGGGGCAGTTCTTC. It translates to CASSRLAASQGQFF.

The rearrangement joins TRBV9 to TRBJ1-5; D is perhaps TRBD1 (6 bases). The V gene lost 4 bases and the J gene lost 1 base, with 12 bases spanning the gap. The germline V gene encodes CDR1 SGDLS and CDR2 YYNGEE. CDR3 length: 15 residues. The CDR3: CASSRLGGSNQPQHF. CDR3 DNA sequence: TGTGCCAGCAGCCGCCTAGGGGGAAGCAATCAGCCCCAGCATTTT.

The genes are TRBV6-1 and TRBJ2-7; 9 positions match TRBD2. The CDR3 runs to 15 residues. V was clipped by 0 bases and J by 1 base; unmatched bases: 1. Looked up from germline, CDR1 is MNHNS and CDR2 is SASEGT. CDR3 bases: TGTGCCAGCAGTGAAGCTAGCGGGAGTTCCTACGAGCAGTACTTC. Encoded protein: CASSEASGSSYEQYF.